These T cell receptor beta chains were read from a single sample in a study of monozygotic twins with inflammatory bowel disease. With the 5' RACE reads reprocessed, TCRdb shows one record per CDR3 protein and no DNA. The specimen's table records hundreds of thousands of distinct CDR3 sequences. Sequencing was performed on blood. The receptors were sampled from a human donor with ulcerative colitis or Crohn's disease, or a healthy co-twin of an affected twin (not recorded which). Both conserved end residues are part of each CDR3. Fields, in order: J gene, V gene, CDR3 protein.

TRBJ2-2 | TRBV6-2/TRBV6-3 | CASRRTDANTGELFF
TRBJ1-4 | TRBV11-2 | CASSPLGATGEKLFF
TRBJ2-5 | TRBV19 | CASRKAPGQTSGNETQYF
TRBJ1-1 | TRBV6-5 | CASSYSRSGGTEAFF
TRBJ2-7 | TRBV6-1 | CASMEGLPGEQYF
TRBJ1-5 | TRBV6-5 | CASTRGPNQPQHF
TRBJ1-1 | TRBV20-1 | CSASPQVPEAFF
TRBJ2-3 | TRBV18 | CASSPRIAGGTDTQYF
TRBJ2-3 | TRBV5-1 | CASSFGLITDTQYF
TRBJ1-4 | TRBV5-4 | CASSLGGGGSGEKLFF
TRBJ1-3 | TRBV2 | CASSPQPGGVSGNTIYF
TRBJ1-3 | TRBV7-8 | CASSLTGGAGNTIYF
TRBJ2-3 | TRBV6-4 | CASSESTSGGADTQYF
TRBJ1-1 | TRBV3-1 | CASSEGPYRAFF
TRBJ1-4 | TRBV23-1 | CASSQSPRKGRNEKLFF
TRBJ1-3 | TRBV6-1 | CASSDGSYSGNTIYF
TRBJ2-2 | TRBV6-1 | CASRGVFANTGELFF
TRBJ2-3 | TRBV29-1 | CSVGVVLTPTQYF
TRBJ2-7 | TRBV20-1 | CSARDWTRNEQYF
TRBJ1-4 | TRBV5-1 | CASSFNGATNEKLFF
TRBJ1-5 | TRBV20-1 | CSARDSGGPANQPQHF
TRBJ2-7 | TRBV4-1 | CASSPRDRGSHEQYF
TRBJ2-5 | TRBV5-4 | CASSLGGLAGEETQYF